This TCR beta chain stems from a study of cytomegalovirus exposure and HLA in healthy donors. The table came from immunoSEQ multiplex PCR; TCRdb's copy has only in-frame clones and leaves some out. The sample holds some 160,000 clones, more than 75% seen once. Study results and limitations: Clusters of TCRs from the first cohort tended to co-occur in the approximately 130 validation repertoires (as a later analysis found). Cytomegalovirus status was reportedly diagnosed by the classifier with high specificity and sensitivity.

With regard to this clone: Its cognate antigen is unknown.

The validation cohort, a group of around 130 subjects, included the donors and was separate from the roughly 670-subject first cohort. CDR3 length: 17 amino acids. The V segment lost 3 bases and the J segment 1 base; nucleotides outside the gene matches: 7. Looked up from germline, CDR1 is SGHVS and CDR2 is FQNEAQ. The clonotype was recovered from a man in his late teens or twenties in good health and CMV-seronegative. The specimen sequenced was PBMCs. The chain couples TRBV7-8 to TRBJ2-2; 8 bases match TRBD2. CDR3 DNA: TGTGCCAGCAGCTTTGTTAGCGGGGCCCGGAACACCGGGGAGCTGTTTTTT. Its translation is CASSFVSGARNTGELFF.